This TCR beta chain was sequenced during a study of cytomegalovirus exposure and HLA in healthy donors. Trimming cost V 1 base and J 6 bases, with 24 bases left between them. CDR3 length equals 18 residues. Germline values: CDR1 GTSNPN, CDR2 SVGIG (reference sequence). TCRdb keeps only in-frame clones here, not all; method: immunoSEQ multiplex PCR. The data show about 140,000 clones, with around 88% seen just once and just under 8% held by the top ten. The sequencing input was PBMCs. The chain recombines TRBV30 with TRBJ2-2; TRBD2 is a possible D gene (5 bases). The TCR was taken from a woman younger than 35 in good health and CMV-seropositive. CDR3 loop: CAWSEGWRRRPTAGELFF. The CDR3 nucleotides read TGTGCCTGGAGTGAGGGTTGGAGGAGAAGACCCACGGCCGGGGAGCTGTTTTTT.